These T cell receptor beta chains were read from a single sample in a study of blood T cells in healthy people across ages. TCRdb reprocessed the 5' RACE reads via MiXCR and lists one record per CDR3 protein. The repertoire holds 500,000 to 650,000 distinct CDR3 sequences, roughly a quarter seen once, with approximately 3.6% in the top ten. The same specimen was also included in a second study, on T cells of mothers and their children.

Sequenced: blood. All receptors come from a boy younger than 10 in good health. CDR3s include the opening cysteine and the closing phenylalanine or tryptophan. Fields, in order: CDR3 protein, CDR3 DNA, D gene, clone size, J gene, V gene. The D gene is left open where the match is weak. The size entry is marked missing in some rows and otherwise reads once, few, many or a size class.

CATGLAGGNIQYF	TGTGCCACCGGACTAGCGGGAGGAAACATTCAGTACTTC	TRBD2	-	TRBJ2-4	TRBV10-3
CASSGGTSGIYSNEQFF	TGTGCCAGCAGTGGAGGGACTAGCGGGATCTACTCCAATGAGCAGTTCTTC	TRBD2	-	TRBJ2-1	TRBV12-3/TRBV12-4
CASSPRTGRVREAFF	TGTGCCAGCAGCCCGCGGACAGGGAGGGTTCGTGAAGCTTTCTTT	TRBD1	-	TRBJ1-1	TRBV7-9
CSVVISTDTQYF	TGCAGCGTTGTGATAAGCACAGATACGCAGTATTTT	-	-	TRBJ2-3	TRBV29-1
CAIAAVLGGNTGELFF	TGTGCCATCGCGGCAGTTCTGGGGGGGAACACCGGGGAGCTGTTTTTT	-	few	TRBJ2-2	TRBV10-3
CASNPRPGTGGNEQYF	TGCGCCAGCAATCCACGGCCCGGGACAGGGGGTAACGAGCAGTACTTC	TRBD1	-	TRBJ2-7	TRBV5-1
CASSQGRVLAIYEQYF	TGTGCCAGCAGCCAAGGACGGGTGCTCGCGATCTACGAGCAGTACTTC	-	-	TRBJ2-7	TRBV14
CSARGTIRGEQYF	TGCAGTGCTAGAGGTACAATTCGGGGCGAGCAGTACTTC	-	-	TRBJ2-7	TRBV20-1
CASSPGGLYEQYF	TGCGCCAGCAGCCCGGGGGGCCTCTACGAGCAGTACTTC	-	few	TRBJ2-7	TRBV7-9
CASGFMGLPNQPQHF	TGTGCCAGCGGCTTTATGGGACTACCCAATCAGCCCCAGCATTTT	-	-	TRBJ1-5	TRBV7-2
CASRSDGPYGYTF	TGTGCCAGCAGATCGGACGGACCCTATGGCTACACCTTC	-	-	TRBJ1-2	TRBV6-5
CASSLQAGMGYGYTF	TGTGCCAGCAGTTTGCAGGCAGGGATGGGATATGGCTACACCTTC	-	-	TRBJ1-2	TRBV12-3/TRBV12-4
CASSAWTGPNEKLFF	TGTGCCAGCAGTGCCTGGACAGGCCCAAATGAAAAACTGTTTTTT	TRBD1	-	TRBJ1-4	TRBV6-1
CASSLIDTQYF	TGTGCCAGCAGTTTAATAGATACGCAGTATTTT	-	many	TRBJ2-3	TRBV27
CASSLVTKTGDFKNIQYF	TGTGCCAGCAGCTTAGTTACCAAGACTGGGGACTTTAAAAACATTCAGTACTTC	-	once	TRBJ2-4	TRBV13
CASSPRGAGGYGYTF	TGTGCCAGCAGCCCACGGGGGGCAGGGGGCTATGGCTACACCTTC	TRBD1	few	TRBJ1-2	TRBV27
CASSLAPGFRGYTF	TGTGCCAGCAGCTTAGCACCAGGGTTCCGTGGCTACACCTTC	-	-	TRBJ1-2	TRBV7-2
CASSYWGRTEAFF	TGTGCCAGCAGTTACTGGGGGAGGACTGAAGCTTTCTTT	-	many	TRBJ1-1	TRBV6-6
CAIRTPGYNEQFF	TGTGCCATCCGCACGCCGGGGTACAATGAGCAGTTCTTC	-	few	TRBJ2-1	TRBV10-3
CATSRDPTGQQTQYF	TGTGCCACCAGCAGAGATCCGACAGGGCAGCAGACCCAGTACTTC	TRBD1	once	TRBJ2-5	TRBV15
CASRTGIYEKLFF	TGTGCCAGTAGGACAGGCATATATGAAAAACTGTTTTTT	TRBD1	few	TRBJ1-4	TRBV6-6
CASRIDTGELFF	TGTGCCAGCCGAATAGACACCGGGGAGCTGTTTTTT	-	-	TRBJ2-2	TRBV2
CASSFPVQGANIQYF	TGTGCCAGCAGCTTCCCAGTGCAGGGAGCGAACATTCAGTACTTC	-	-	TRBJ2-4	TRBV7-3
CATSSPDLQLEKLFF	TGTGCCACCAGCAGCCCGGACCTTCAACTCGAAAAACTGTTTTTT	-	-	TRBJ1-4	TRBV15
CASSWGLGGPNTGELFF	TGTGCCAGCAGCTGGGGACTAGGGGGCCCGAACACCGGGGAGCTGTTTTTT	-	few	TRBJ2-2	TRBV5-5
CSVAPGLVGTQYF	TGCAGCGTTGCCCCGGGACTAGTCGGGACCCAGTACTTC	TRBD2	-	TRBJ2-5	TRBV29-1
CASSLKGPYYTF	TGTGCCAGCAGCTTAAAGGGGCCGTACTACACCTTC	-	-	TRBJ1-2	TRBV7-2
CASSQATGINTGELFF	TGTGCCAGCAGCCAAGCGACAGGGATTAACACCGGGGAGCTGTTTTTT	TRBD1	-	TRBJ2-2	TRBV14
CASSQVQGADEKLFF	TGCGCCAGCAGCCAGGTACAGGGAGCGGATGAAAAACTGTTTTTT	-	few	TRBJ1-4	TRBV4-3
CSALRGGSENIQYF	TGCAGTGCTCTCCGGGGGGGCTCGGAAAACATTCAGTACTTC	TRBD2	few	TRBJ2-4	TRBV20-1
CASSWGESGELFF	TGTGCCAGCAGCTGGGGGGAATCCGGGGAGCTGTTTTTT	-	-	TRBJ2-2	TRBV12-3/TRBV12-4
CASSPTTGVYETQYF	TGTGCCAGCAGCCCAACGACAGGGGTATATGAGACCCAGTACTTC	TRBD1	-	TRBJ2-5	TRBV12-3/TRBV12-4
CASSYNSGRVSDTQYF	TGTGCCAGCAGCTACAATAGCGGGAGGGTATCAGATACGCAGTATTTT	TRBD2	few	TRBJ2-3	TRBV5-5
CASSLAGLAGDEQFF	TGTGCCAGCAGCTTAGCAGGGCTAGCGGGCGATGAGCAGTTCTTC	TRBD2	-	TRBJ2-1	TRBV7-9
CASSEEAGVTDTQYF	TGTGCCAGCAGTGAGGAGGCGGGGGTCACAGATACGCAGTATTTT	TRBD2	-	TRBJ2-3	TRBV2
CASSPGTSGSEQFF	TGTGCCAGCTCTCCCGGGACTAGCGGGAGTGAGCAGTTCTTC	TRBD2	-	TRBJ2-1	TRBV18
CSVVFGWTGSSEQYF	TGCAGCGTCGTCTTTGGCTGGACAGGGTCCTCCGAGCAGTACTTC	TRBD1	-	TRBJ2-7	TRBV29-1
CASSGYRGGNIQYF	TGTGCCAGCAGTGGATACAGGGGCGGCAACATTCAGTACTTC	TRBD1	-	TRBJ2-4	TRBV27
CASSLIAGGPDNEQFF	TGTGCCAGCAGCTTAATAGCGGGAGGGCCGGACAATGAGCAGTTCTTC	TRBD2	few	TRBJ2-1	TRBV7-2
CASSTGTGYTF	TGTGCCAGCAGCACTGGGACCGGCTACACCTTC	-	-	TRBJ1-2	TRBV7-9
CSARNFREGQGGELFF	TGCAGTGCTAGAAATTTTCGGGAGGGCCAAGGCGGGGAGCTGTTTTTT	TRBD2	-	TRBJ2-2	TRBV20-1
CAISDWTSGDNEQFF	TGTGCCATCAGTGACTGGACTAGCGGGGACAATGAGCAGTTCTTC	TRBD2	-	TRBJ2-1	TRBV10-3
CASSQDSSGREETQYF	TGCGCCAGCAGCCAAGATAGCAGCGGGAGGGAAGAGACCCAGTACTTC	TRBD2	-	TRBJ2-5	TRBV4-3
CSASLTGETQYF	TGCAGTGCTAGTCTCACTGGGGAGACCCAGTACTTC	-	few	TRBJ2-5	TRBV20-1
CSAKKQGSYNSPLHF	TGCAGTGCCAAAAAACAGGGATCCTATAATTCACCCCTCCACTTT	-	-	TRBJ1-6	TRBV20-1